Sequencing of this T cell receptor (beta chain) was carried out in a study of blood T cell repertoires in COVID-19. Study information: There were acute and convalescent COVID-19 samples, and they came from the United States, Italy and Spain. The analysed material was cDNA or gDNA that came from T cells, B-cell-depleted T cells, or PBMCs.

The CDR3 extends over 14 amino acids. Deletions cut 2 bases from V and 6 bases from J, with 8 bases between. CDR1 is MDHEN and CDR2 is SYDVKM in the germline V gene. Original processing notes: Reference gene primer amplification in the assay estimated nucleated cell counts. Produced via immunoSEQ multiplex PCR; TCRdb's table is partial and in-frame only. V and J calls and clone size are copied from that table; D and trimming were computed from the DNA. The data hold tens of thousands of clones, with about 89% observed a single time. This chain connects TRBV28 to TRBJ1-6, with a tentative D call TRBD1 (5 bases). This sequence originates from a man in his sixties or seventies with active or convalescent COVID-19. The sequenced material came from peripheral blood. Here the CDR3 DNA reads TGTGCCAGCAGTTTACCAGGGCGTAATTCACCCCTCCACTTT. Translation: CASSLPGRNSPLHF.